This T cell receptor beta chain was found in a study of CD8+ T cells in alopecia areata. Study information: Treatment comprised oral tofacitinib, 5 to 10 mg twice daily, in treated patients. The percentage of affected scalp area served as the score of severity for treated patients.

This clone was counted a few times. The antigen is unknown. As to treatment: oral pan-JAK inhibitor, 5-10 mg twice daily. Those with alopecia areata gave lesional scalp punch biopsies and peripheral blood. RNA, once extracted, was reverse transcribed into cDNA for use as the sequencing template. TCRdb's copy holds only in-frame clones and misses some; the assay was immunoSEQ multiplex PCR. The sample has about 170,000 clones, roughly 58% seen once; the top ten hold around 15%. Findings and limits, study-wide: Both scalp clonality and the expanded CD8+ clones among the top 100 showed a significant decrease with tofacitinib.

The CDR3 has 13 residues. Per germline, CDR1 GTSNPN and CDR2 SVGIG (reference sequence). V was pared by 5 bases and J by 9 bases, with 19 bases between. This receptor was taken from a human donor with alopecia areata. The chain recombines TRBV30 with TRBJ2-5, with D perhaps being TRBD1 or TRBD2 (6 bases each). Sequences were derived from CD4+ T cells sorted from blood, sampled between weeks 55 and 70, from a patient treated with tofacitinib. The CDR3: CAWGWEVGGSQYF. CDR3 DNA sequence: TGTGCCTGGGGATGGGAAGTAGGGGGGTCCCAGTACTTC.